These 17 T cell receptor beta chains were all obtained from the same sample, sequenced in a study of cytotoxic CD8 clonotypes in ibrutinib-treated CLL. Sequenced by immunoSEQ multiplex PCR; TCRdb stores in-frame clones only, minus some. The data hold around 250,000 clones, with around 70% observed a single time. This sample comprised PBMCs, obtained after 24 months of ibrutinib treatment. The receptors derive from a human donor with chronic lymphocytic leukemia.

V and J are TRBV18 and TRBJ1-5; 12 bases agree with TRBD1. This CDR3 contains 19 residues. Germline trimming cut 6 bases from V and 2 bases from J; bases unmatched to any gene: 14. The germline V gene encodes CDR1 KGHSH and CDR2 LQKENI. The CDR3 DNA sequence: TGTGCCAGCTCTTTCTCCTTGGGACAGGGGGCAGGTGGCAATCAGCCCCAGCATTTT. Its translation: CASSFSLGQGAGGNQPQHF.

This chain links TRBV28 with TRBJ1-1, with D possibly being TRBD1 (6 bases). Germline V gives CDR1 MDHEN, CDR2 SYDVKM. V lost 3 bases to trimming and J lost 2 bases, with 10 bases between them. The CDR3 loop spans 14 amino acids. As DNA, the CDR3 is TGTGCCAGCAGTTTTGGGACACGTAACACTGAAGCTTTCTTT. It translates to CASSFGTRNTEAFF. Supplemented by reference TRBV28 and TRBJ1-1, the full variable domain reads DVKVTQSSRYLVKRTGEKVFLECVQDMDHENMFWYRQDPGLGLRLIYFSYDVKMKEKGDIPEGYSVSREKKERFSLILESASTNQTSMYLCASSFGTRNTEAFFGQGTRLTVV.

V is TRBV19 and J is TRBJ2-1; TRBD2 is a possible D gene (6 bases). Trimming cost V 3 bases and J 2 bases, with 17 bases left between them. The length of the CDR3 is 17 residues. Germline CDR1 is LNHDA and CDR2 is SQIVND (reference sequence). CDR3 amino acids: CASSIFGSPEAYNEQFF. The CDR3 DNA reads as TGTGCCAGTAGTATTTTCGGGAGCCCAGAAGCCTACAATGAGCAGTTCTTC.

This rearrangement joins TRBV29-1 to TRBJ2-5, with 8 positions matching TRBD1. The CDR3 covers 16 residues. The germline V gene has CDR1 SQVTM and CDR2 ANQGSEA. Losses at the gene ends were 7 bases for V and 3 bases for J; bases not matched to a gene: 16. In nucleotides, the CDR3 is TGCAGCGCTTTTGGGTTGGACAGGGACGCCGAAGAGACCCAGTACTTC. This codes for CSAFGLDRDAEETQYF.

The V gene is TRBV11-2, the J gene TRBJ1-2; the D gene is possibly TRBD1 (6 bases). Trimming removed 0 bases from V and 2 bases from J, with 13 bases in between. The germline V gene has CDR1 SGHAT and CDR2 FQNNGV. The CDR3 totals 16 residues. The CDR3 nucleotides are TGTGCCAGCAGCTTAGACCCGGCAGGGGCGAACTATGGCTACACCTTC. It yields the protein CASSLDPAGANYGYTF.

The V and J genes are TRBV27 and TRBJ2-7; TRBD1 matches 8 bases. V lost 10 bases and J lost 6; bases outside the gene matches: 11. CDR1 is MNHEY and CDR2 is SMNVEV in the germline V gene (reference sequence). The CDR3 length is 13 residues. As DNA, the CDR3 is TGTGCCATTCCCGACAGGGGAGGCGGCGAGCAGTACTTC. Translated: CAIPDRGGGEQYF.

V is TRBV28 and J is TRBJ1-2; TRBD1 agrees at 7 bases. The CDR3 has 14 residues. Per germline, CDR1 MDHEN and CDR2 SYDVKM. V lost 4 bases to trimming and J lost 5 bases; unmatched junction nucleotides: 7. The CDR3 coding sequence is TGTGCCAGCAGTTCATCCGGGACAGAGTATGGCTACACCTTC. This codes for CASSSSGTEYGYTF.

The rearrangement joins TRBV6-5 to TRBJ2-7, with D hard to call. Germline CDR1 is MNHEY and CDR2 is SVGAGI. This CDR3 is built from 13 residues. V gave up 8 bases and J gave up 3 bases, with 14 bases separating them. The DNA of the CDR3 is TGTGCCAGCGGACGGAGCCTGGACTACGAGCAGTACTTC. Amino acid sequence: CASGRSLDYEQYF.

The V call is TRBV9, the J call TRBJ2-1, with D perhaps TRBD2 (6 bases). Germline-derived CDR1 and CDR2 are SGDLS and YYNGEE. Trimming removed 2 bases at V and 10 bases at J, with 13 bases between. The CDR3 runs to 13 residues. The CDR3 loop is CASSVGLRGEQFF. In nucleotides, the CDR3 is TGTGCCAGCAGCGTCGGACTACGGGGGGAGCAGTTCTTC.

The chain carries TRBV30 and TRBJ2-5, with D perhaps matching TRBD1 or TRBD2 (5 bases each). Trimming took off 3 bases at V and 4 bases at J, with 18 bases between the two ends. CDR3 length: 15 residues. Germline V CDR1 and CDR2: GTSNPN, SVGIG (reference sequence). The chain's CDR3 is CAWSRDPVIGETQYF. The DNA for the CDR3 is TGTGCCTGGAGCCGGGACCCCGTAATAGGAGAGACCCAGTACTTC.

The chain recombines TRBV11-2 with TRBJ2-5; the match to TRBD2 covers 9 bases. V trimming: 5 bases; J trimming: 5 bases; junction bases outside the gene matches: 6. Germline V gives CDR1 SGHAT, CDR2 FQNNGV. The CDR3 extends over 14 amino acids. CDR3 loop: CASSVSGSSETQYF. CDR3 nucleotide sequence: TGTGCCAGCAGCGTTAGCGGGAGTAGCGAGACCCAGTACTTC.

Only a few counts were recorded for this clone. Here the CDR3 DNA reads TGTGCCAGCAGTGAAGATTCGGGAGGGGTTAATGAGCAGTTCTTC. Translated: CASSEDSGGVNEQFF. The V call is TRBV2, the J call TRBJ2-1; TRBD2 aligns across 8 bases. Germline V gene sequence: CDR1 SNHLY, CDR2 FYNNEI. V lost 1 base, J lost 7 bases, and 6 bases stayed unmatched. This CDR3 has 15 residues.

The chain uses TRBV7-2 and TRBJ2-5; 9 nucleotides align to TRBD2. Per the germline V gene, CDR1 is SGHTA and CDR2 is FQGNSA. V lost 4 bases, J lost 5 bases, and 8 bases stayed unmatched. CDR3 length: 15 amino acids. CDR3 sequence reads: CASSSVAGVGETQYF. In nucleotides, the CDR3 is TGTGCCAGCAGCTCCGTAGCGGGAGTAGGTGAGACCCAGTACTTC.

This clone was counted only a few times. The CDR3 nucleotides read TGCCCCCACTACGAGCAGTACTTC. Protein product: CPHYEQYF. This chain joins TRBV5-1 and TRBJ2-7; no definite D call. From germline, CDR1 is SGHRS and CDR2 YFSETQ. The CDR3 is 8 residues long.

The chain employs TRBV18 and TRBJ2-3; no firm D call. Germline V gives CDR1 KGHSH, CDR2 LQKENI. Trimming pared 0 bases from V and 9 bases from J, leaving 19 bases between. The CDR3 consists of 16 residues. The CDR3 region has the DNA TGTGCCAGCTCACCACCGGTGGGCCCTTTGTTCGACACGCAGTATTTT. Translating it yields CASSPPVGPLFDTQYF.

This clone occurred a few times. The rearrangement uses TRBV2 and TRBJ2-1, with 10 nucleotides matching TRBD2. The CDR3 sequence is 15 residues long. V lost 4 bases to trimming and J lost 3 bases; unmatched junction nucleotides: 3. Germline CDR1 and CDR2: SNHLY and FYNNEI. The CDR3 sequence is CASSGTSGFYNEQFF. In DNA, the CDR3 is TGTGCCAGCAGTGGGACTAGCGGATTCTACAATGAGCAGTTCTTC.

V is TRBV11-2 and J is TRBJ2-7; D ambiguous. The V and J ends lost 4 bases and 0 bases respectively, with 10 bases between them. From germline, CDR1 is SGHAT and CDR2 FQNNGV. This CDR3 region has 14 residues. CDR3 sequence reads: CASSSVRDSYEQYF. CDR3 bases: TGTGCCAGCAGCTCAGTTAGGGACTCCTACGAGCAGTACTTC.